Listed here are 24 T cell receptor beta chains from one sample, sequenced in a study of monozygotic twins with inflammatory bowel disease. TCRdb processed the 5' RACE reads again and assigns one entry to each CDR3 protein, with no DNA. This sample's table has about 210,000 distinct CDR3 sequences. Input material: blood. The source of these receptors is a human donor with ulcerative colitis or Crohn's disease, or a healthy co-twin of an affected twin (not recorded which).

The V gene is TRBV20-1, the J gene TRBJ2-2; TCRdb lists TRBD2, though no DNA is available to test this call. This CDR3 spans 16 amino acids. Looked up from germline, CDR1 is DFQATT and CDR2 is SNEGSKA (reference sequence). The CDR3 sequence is CSARETSGGNTGELFF.

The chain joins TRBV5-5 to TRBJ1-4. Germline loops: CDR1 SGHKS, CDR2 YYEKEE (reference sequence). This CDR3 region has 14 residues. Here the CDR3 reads CASQLRGEGEKLFF.

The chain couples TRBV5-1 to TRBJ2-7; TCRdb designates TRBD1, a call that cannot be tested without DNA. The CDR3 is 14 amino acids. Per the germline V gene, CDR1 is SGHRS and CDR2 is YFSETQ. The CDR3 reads CASSRTGSGYEQYF.

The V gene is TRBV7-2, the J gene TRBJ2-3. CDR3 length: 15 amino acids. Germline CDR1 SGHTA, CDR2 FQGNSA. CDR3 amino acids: CASSQRRSSTDTQCF.

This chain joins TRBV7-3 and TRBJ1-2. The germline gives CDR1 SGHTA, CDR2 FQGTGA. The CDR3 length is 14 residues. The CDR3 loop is CASSRDLTEHGYTF.

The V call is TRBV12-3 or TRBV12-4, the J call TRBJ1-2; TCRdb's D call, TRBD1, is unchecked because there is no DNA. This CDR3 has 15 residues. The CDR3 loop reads CASSMTGRENYGYTF.

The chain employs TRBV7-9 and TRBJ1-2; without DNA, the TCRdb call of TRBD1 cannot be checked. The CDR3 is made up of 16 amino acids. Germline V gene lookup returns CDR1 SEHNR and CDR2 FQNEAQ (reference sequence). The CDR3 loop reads CASSLDRDRANHGYTF.

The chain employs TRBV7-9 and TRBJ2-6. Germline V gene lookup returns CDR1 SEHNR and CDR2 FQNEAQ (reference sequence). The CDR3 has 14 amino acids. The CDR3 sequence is CASSLVGSGKDLTF.

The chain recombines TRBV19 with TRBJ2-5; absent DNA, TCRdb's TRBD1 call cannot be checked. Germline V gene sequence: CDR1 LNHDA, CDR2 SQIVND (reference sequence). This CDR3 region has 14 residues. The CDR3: CASSRDRVTETQYF.

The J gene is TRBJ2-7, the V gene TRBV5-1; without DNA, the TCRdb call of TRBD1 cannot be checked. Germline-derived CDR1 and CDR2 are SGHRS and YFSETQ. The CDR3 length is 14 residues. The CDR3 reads CASSWGTGIYEQYF. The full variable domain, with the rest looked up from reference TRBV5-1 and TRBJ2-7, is KAGVTQTPRYLIKTRGQQVTLSCSPISGHRSVSWYQQTPGQGLQFLFEYFSETQRNKGNFPGRFSGRQFSNSRSEMNVSTLELGDSALYLCASSWGTGIYEQYFGPGTRLTVT.

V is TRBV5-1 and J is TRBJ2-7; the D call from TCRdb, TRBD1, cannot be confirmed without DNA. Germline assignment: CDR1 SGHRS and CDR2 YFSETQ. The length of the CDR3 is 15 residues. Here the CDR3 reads CASGGGSSGTYEQYF. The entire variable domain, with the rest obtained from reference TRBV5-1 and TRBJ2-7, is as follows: KAGVTQTPRYLIKTRGQQVTLSCSPISGHRSVSWYQQTPGQGLQFLFEYFSETQRNKGNFPGRFSGRQFSNSRSEMNVSTLELGDSALYLCASGGGSSGTYEQYFGPGTRLTVT.

CDR3 residues: CASSLNHEQYF. The rearrangement joins TRBV11-2 to TRBJ2-7. CDR3 length equals 11 residues. Germline CDR1 is SGHAT and CDR2 is FQNNGV.

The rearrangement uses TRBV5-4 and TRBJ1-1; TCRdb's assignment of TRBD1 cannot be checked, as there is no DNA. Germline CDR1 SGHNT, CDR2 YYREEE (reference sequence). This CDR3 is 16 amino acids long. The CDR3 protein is CASRIQGARGNTEAFF.

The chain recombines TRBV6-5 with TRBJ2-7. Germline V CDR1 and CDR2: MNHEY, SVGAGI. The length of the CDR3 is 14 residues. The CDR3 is CASSSVGSSYEQYF.

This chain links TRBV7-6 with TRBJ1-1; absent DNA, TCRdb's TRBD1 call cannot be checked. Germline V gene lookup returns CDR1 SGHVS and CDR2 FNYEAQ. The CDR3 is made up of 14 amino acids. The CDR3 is CASSYKGAYTEAFF.

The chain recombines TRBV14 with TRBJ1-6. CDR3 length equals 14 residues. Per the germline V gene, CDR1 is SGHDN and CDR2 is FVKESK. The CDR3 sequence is CASSQGRYNSPLHF.

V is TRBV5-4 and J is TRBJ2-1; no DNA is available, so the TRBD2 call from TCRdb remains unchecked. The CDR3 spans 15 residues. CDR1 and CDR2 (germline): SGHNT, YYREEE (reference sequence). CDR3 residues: CASSLDRGMRNEQFF. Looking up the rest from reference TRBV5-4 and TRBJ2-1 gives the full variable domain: ETGVTQSPTHLIKTRGQQVTLRCSSQSGHNTVSWYQQALGQGPQFIFQYYREEENGRGNFPPRFSGLQFPNYSSELNVNALELDDSALYLCASSLDRGMRNEQFFGPGTRLTVL.

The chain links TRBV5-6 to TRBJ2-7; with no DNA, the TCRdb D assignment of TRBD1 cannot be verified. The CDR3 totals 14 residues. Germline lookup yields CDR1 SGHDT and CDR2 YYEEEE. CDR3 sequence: CASSNPGQGYEQYF.

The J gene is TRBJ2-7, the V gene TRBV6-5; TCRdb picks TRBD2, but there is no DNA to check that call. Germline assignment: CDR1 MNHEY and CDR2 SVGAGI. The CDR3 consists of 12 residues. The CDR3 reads CASRQSGGEQYF.

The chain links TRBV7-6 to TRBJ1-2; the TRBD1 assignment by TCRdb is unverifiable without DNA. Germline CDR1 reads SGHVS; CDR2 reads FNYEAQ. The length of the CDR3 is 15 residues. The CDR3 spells CASSPLGDANYGYTF. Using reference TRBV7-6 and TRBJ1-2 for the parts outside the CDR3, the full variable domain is GAGVSQSPRYKVTKRGQDVALRCDPISGHVSLYWYRQALGQGPEFLTYFNYEAQQDKSGLPNDRFSAERPEGSISTLTIQRTEQRDSAMYRCASSPLGDANYGYTFGSGTRLTVV.

The CDR3 sequence: CASSFGRGFTLDEQYF. The J gene is TRBJ2-7, the V gene TRBV12-3 or TRBV12-4; TCRdb lists TRBD1, though no DNA is available to test this call. This CDR3 has 16 residues.

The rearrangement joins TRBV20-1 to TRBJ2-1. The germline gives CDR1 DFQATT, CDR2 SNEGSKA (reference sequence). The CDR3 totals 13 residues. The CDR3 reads CSAGHDAHNEQFF.

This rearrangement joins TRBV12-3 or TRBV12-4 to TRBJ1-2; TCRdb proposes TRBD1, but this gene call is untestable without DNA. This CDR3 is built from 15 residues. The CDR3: CASSFPGQGYYGYTF.

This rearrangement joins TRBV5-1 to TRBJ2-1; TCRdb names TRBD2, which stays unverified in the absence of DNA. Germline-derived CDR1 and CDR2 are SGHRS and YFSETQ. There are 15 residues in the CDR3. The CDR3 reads CASERAAGSYNEQFF.